Below, 22 T cell receptor beta chains from the same sample are listed, as sequenced in a study of beta chain features in type 1 diabetes. The authors reverse transcribed all of the isolated RNA, so sequencing captured expressed TCRB transcripts. Data came from immunoSEQ multiplex PCR; TCRdb stores just in-frame clones and leaves some out. The table has 500,000 to 700,000 clones, roughly a sixth seen once. Sequences were obtained from naive CD4+ T cells from blood. All receptors come from a man aged 18 to 30 in good health.

The chain links TRBV5-1 to TRBJ2-2; a possible D gene is TRBD1 (6 bases). V lost 1 base and J 4 bases, leaving 8 bases between the germline ends. This CDR3 comprises 14 residues. CDR1 and CDR2 from the germline V gene are SGHRS and YFSETQ. CDR3: CASSLSGATGELFF. In DNA, the CDR3 is TGCGCCAGCAGCTTGTCAGGGGCCACCGGGGAGCTGTTTTTT.

V is TRBV7-9 and J is TRBJ2-5; D may be TRBD1 (5 bases). CDR3 size: 14 residues. Germline V gives CDR1 SEHNR, CDR2 FQNEAQ (reference sequence). The V gene lost 5 bases and the J gene lost 4 bases, with 14 bases spanning the gap. For the CDR3, the DNA is TGTGCCAGCAGCGTACTGGCAGGGCGAGAGACCCAGTACTTC. This gives the protein CASSVLAGRETQYF.

This chain connects TRBV25-1 to TRBJ1-6; 7 bases map to TRBD1. The CDR3 is made up of 15 amino acids. Germline values: CDR1 MGHDK, CDR2 SYGVNS. V shed 4 bases, J shed 5 bases, and the junction held 5 bases outside the gene matches. CDR3 coding DNA: TGTGCCAGCAGTGTCCGGGACAGAGATAATTCACCCCTCCACTTT. This encodes CASSVRDRDNSPLHF.

The gene calls are TRBV28 and TRBJ1-2, with D unclear. Trimming removed 2 bases from V and 3 bases from J, with 7 bases in between. Germline V gene lookup returns CDR1 MDHEN and CDR2 SYDVKM. The CDR3 is made up of 13 amino acids. This chain's CDR3 is CASSLGRDYGYTF. The CDR3 nucleotides are TGTGCCAGCAGTTTAGGGAGGGACTATGGCTACACCTTC.

The V call is TRBV5-4, the J call TRBJ1-2, with 8 bases lining up with TRBD1. V was pared by 3 bases and J by 4 bases, with 5 bases of the junction left unmatched. Germline CDR1 SGHNT, CDR2 YYREEE (reference sequence). The CDR3 has 14 residues. The CDR3 DNA is TGTGCCAGCAGCTCCGACAGGGGACCCTATGGCTACACCTTC. Translating gives CASSSDRGPYGYTF.

The J gene is TRBJ1-6, the V gene TRBV7-2; no reliable D call. Trimming took off 0 bases at V and 6 bases at J, with 9 bases between the two ends. CDR3 size: 15 residues. Per the germline V gene, CDR1 is SGHTA and CDR2 is FQGNSA. CDR3 nucleotides: TGTGCCAGCAGCTTAGCGCGGGCGGGTAATTCACCCCTCCACTTT. Translated: CASSLARAGNSPLHF.

The rearrangement joins TRBV4-1 to TRBJ2-1; 7 nucleotides align to TRBD1. After removal of 6 bases from V and 8 bases from J, the junction contained 4 bases not matched to a gene. The CDR3 totals 12 residues. The germline V gene encodes CDR1 MGHRA and CDR2 YSYEKL. The CDR3 region is CASRKQGHEQFF. Written as DNA, the CDR3 is TGCGCCAGCAGAAAACAGGGGCATGAGCAGTTCTTC.

The rearrangement links TRBV7-2 to TRBJ2-5; 8 nucleotides match TRBD2. This CDR3 contains 13 residues. The junction had 4 bases not matched to a gene; V was cut back by 5 bases and J by 5 bases. Germline lookup yields CDR1 SGHTA and CDR2 FQGNSA. The CDR3 loop is CASSPASGETQYF. The CDR3 DNA reads as TGTGCCAGCAGCCCTGCTAGCGGGGAGACCCAGTACTTC.

The CDR3 DNA reads TGTGCCAGCAGCGTCAGGCAGGGAGGTTACAATGAGCAGTTCTTC. Its protein product is CASSVRQGGYNEQFF. The chain employs TRBV7-9 and TRBJ2-1; D perhaps matches TRBD2 (6 bases). The length of the CDR3 is 15 residues. Germline values: CDR1 SEHNR, CDR2 FQNEAQ (reference sequence). V was trimmed by 5 bases and J by 4 bases, leaving 15 bases between them.

In this sample, this clone turned up a few times. This chain connects TRBV27 to TRBJ1-2; D remains ambiguous. The CDR3 totals 15 residues. The V gene's germline CDR1 is MNHEY and CDR2 SMNVEV (reference sequence). Trimming removed 4 bases at V and 5 bases at J, with 17 bases between. Written as DNA, the CDR3 is TGTGCCAGCAGTTCATCCGGGGATAGAGTATATGGCTACACCTTC. It is translated as CASSSSGDRVYGYTF.

This clone came up once. The V and J genes are TRBV27 and TRBJ2-7; perhaps TRBD1 as D (5 bases). This CDR3 region has 13 residues. The V gene lost 5 bases and the J gene lost 3 bases, with 11 bases spanning the gap. Germline loops: CDR1 MNHEY, CDR2 SMNVEV (reference sequence). CDR3 region: CASSVKQVYEQYF. CDR3 DNA sequence: TGTGCCAGCAGTGTGAAACAGGTCTACGAGCAGTACTTC.

The chain links TRBV5-4 to TRBJ1-1; the match to TRBD1 covers 11 bases. The CDR3 is 12 residues long. After removal of 4 bases from V and 10 bases from J, the junction contained 3 bases not matched to a gene. CDR1 and CDR2 from the germline V gene are SGHNT and YYREEE (reference sequence). In DNA, the CDR3 is TGTGCCAGCAGCAGGGACAGGGGGGGAGCTTTCTTT. Residues: CASSRDRGGAFF.

V usage is TRBV10-3 and J usage is TRBJ2-2; D gene ambiguous. V was shortened by 7 bases and J by 1 base, with 10 bases between the two germline ends. In germline, CDR1 is ENHRY, CDR2 SYGVKD. The CDR3 totals 14 residues. CDR3 amino acids: CAINAELNTGELFF. In DNA, the CDR3 is TGTGCCATCAATGCAGAATTGAACACCGGGGAGCTGTTTTTT.

The gene calls are TRBV23-1 and TRBJ2-7; D unclear. TRBV23-1 is an ORF for which the function is uncertain. This CDR3 spans 17 amino acids. Trimming left V 0 bases short and J 2 bases short, with 17 bases between. The CDR3 protein is CASSQSVGLDGPYEQYF. CDR3 bases: TGCGCCAGCAGTCAATCCGTTGGATTGGACGGTCCCTACGAGCAGTACTTC.

Note on this clone: Other DNA sequences in this specimen translate into the identical CDR3. V and J are TRBV7-8 and TRBJ1-6, with TRBD1 identical over 10 bases. The V and J ends lost 4 bases and 9 bases, in that order; junction bases with no gene match: 3. The CDR3 has 14 amino acids. Germline V gene sequence: CDR1 SGHVS, CDR2 FQNEAQ. CDR3 coding DNA: TGTGCCAGCAGCTGGACAGGGGGTTCTTCACCCCTCCACTTT. It translates to CASSWTGGSSPLHF.

This clone was seen only a few times. The J gene is TRBJ1-1, the V gene TRBV13; a weak D match, TRBD1 (5 bases). This CDR3 region has 14 residues. V lost 3 bases, J lost 2 bases, and 10 bases lay in between. Germline V CDR1 and CDR2: PRHDT, FYEKMQ (reference sequence). The CDR3 DNA is TGTGCCAGCAGCTTCAGGGACCTAAACACTGAAGCTTTCTTT. This encodes CASSFRDLNTEAFF. Combining the CDR3 with reference TRBV13 and TRBJ1-1 gives the whole variable domain AAGVIQSPRHLIKEKRETATLKCYPIPRHDTVYWYQQGPGQDPQFLISFYEKMQSDKGSIPDRFSAQQFSDYHSELNMSSLELGDSALYFCASSFRDLNTEAFFGQGTRLTVV.

The chain uses TRBV2 and TRBJ2-1; the D is unclear. The length of the CDR3 is 11 residues. From germline, CDR1 is SNHLY and CDR2 FYNNEI. V was trimmed by 11 bases and J by 6 bases, leaving 11 bases between them. The CDR3 region is CASSWGNEQFF. In nucleotides, the CDR3 is TGTGCCTCGAGTTGGGGCAATGAGCAGTTCTTC.

This rearrangement joins TRBV6-5 to TRBJ2-2, with D perhaps matching TRBD2 (5 bases). Trimming removed 4 bases from V and 1 base from J, with 10 bases in between. The CDR3 covers 15 residues. Germline V gene lookup returns CDR1 MNHEY and CDR2 SVGAGI. CDR3 sequence: CASSSGDWNTGELFF. The CDR3 DNA reads TGTGCCAGCAGTTCCGGGGATTGGAACACCGGGGAGCTGTTTTTT.

This clone was counted a few times. In DNA form, the CDR3 reads TGTGCCAGCACACAGGGCCTACGGCGAGGCGAGCAGTACTTC. Translation: CASTQGLRRGEQYF. This sequence joins TRBV7-9 and TRBJ2-7, with TRBD1 as a possible D gene (6 bases). CDR1 is SEHNR, CDR2 FQNEAQ, per germline (reference sequence). Trimming shortened V by 7 bases and J by 6 bases, and 19 bases separated the two germline ends. This CDR3 spans 14 amino acids. The whole variable domain, filled in from reference TRBV7-9 and TRBJ2-7, reads DTGVSQNPRHKITKRGQNVTFRCDPISEHNRLYWYRQTLGQGPEFLTYFQNEAQLEKSRLLSDRFSAERPKGSFSTLEIQRTEQGDSAMYLCASTQGLRRGEQYFGPGTRLTVT.

This clone appeared a few times. The chain is built from TRBV30 and TRBJ2-5, with D possibly being TRBD2 (6 bases). The CDR3 is 19 amino acids. The germline CDR1 and CDR2 sequences are GTSNPN and SVGIG (reference sequence). V was cut by 3 bases and J by 0 bases, with 26 bases left in between. The CDR3 sequence is CAWSGHKLRENSYQETQYF. CDR3 coding DNA: TGTGCCTGGAGCGGCCATAAGCTCCGGGAGAACAGTTACCAAGAGACCCAGTACTTC.

This clone showed up just a few times. V is TRBV5-5 and J is TRBJ2-5; D gene uncertain. Per the germline V gene, CDR1 is SGHKS and CDR2 is YYEKEE (reference sequence). Trimming took off 3 bases at V and 4 bases at J, with 13 bases between the two ends. The CDR3 is made up of 14 amino acids. The CDR3 DNA follows: TGTGCCAGCAGCTCGGTTATAGTCTCAGAGACCCAGTACTTC. It specifies CASSSVIVSETQYF.

This clone was observed a few times. V and J are TRBV25-1 and TRBJ2-3; no definite D call. V was shortened by 2 bases and J by 1 base, with 4 bases between the two germline ends. Germline CDR1 and CDR2: MGHDK and SYGVNS. The CDR3 extends over 13 amino acids. For the CDR3, the DNA is TGTGCCAGCAGTGAACTTGGCACAGATACGCAGTATTTT. Its translation is CASSELGTDTQYF. The complete variable domain, with remaining parts taken from reference TRBV25-1 and TRBJ2-3, reads EADIYQTPRYLVIGTGKKITLECSQTMGHDKMYWYQQDPGMELHLIHYSYGVNSTEKGDLSSESTVSRIRTEHFPLTLESARPSHTSQYLCASSELGTDTQYFGPGTRLTVL.